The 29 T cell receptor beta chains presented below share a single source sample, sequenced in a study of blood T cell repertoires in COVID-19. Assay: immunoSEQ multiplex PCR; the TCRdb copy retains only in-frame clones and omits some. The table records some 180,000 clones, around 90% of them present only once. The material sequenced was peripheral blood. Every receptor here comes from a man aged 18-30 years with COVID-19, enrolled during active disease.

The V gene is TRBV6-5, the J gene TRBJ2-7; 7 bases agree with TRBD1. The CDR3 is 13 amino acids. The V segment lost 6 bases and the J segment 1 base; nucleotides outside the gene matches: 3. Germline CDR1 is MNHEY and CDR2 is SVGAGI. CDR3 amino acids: CASRRQGSYEQYF. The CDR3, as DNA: TGTGCCAGCAGGAGACAGGGTTCCTACGAGCAGTACTTC.

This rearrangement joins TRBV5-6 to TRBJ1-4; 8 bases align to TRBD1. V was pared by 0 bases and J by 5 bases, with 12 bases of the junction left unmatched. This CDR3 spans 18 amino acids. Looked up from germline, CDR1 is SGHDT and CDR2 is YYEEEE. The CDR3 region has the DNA TGTGCCAGCAGCTTGGGGTTTACTGGGACAGGCCCAAATGAAAAACTGTTTTTT. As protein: CASSLGFTGTGPNEKLFF.

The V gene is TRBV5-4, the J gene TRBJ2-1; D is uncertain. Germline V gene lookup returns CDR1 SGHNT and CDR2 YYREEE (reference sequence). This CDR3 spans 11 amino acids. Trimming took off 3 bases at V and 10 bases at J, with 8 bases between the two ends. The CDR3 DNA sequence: TGTGCCAGCAGCTCACCGGAGGAGCAGTTCTTC. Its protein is CASSSPEEQFF.

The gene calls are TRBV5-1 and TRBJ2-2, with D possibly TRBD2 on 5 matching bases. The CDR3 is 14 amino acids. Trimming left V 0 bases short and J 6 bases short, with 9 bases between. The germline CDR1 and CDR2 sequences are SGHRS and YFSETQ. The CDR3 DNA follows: TGCGCCAGCAGCTTGGAGGCTAGCCCCGGGGAGCTGTTTTTT. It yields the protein CASSLEASPGELFF.

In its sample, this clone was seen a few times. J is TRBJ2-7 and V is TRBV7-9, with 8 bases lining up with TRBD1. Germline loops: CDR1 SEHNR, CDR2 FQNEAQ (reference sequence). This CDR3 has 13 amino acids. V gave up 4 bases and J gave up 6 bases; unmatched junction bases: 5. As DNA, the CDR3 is TGTGCCAGCAGCTCCGGACAGGGATCCGAGCAGTACTTC. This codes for CASSSGQGSEQYF.

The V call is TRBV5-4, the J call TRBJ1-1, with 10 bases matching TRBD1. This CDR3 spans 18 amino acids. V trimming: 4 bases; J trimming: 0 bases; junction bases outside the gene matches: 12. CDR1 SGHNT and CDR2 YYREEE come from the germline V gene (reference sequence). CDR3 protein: CASSPDRGLALMNTEAFF. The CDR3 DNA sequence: TGTGCCAGCAGCCCTGACAGGGGGCTCGCCTTGATGAACACTGAAGCTTTCTTT.

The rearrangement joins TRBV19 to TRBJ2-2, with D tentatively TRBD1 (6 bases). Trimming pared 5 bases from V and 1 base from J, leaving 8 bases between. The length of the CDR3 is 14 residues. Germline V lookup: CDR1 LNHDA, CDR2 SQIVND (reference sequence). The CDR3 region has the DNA TGTGCCAGTAGTTCACAGGGGAACACCGGGGAGCTGTTTTTT. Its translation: CASSSQGNTGELFF.

The CDR3 DNA is TGTGCCAGCAGCTTTGGAGGGACAGGGGGAGATACGCAGTATTTT. Amino acid sequence: CASSFGGTGGDTQYF. J is TRBJ2-3 and V is TRBV7-9, with TRBD1 identical over 11 bases. Losses at the gene ends were 3 bases for V and 5 bases for J; bases not matched to a gene: 4. Germline CDR1 SEHNR, CDR2 FQNEAQ (reference sequence). This CDR3 is 15 amino acids long.

The CDR3 sequence is CASSIPGPKNIQYF. CDR3 bases: TGTGCCAGTAGTATTCCAGGGCCCAAAAACATTCAGTACTTC. The genes are TRBV19 and TRBJ2-4, with a weak D call TRBD1 (5 bases). The CDR3 runs 14 residues. Germline values: CDR1 LNHDA, CDR2 SQIVND (reference sequence). Trimming took off 3 bases at V and 2 bases at J, with 8 bases between the two ends.

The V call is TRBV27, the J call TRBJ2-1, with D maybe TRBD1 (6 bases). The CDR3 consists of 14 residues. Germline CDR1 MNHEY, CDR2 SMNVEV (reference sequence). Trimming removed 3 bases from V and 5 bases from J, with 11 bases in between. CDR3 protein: CASSLEYRDNEQFF. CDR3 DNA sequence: TGTGCCAGCAGTTTGGAGTACAGGGACAATGAGCAGTTCTTC.

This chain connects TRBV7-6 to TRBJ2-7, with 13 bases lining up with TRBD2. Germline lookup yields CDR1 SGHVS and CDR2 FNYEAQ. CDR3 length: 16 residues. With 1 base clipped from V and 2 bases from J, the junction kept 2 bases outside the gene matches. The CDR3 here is CASSLGTSGRAYEQYF. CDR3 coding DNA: TGTGCCAGCAGCTTAGGTACTAGCGGGAGGGCCTACGAGCAGTACTTC. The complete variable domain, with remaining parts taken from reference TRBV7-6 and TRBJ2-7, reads GAGVSQSPRYKVTKRGQDVALRCDPISGHVSLYWYRQALGQGPEFLTYFNYEAQQDKSGLPNDRFSAERPEGSISTLTIQRTEQRDSAMYRCASSLGTSGRAYEQYFGPGTRLTVT.

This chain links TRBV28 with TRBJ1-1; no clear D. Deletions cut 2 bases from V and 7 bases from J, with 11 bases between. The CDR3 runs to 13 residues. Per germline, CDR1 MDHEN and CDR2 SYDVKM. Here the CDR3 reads CASSLLARGEAFF. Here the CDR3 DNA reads TGTGCCAGCAGTTTACTGGCACGGGGTGAAGCTTTCTTT.

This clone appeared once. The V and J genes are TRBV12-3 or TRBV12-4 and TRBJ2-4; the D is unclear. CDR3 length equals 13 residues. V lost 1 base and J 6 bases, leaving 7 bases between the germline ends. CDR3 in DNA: TGTGCCAGCAGTTTAGGAGACATAAACATTCAGTACTTC. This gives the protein CASSLGDINIQYF.

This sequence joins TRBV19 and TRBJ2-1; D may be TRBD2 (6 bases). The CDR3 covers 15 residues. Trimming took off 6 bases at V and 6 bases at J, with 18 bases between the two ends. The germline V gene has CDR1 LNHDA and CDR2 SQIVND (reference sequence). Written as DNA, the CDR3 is TGTGCCAGTAGGAGGGCGCCGGGACTCTCCAATGAGCAGTTCTTC. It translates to CASRRAPGLSNEQFF.

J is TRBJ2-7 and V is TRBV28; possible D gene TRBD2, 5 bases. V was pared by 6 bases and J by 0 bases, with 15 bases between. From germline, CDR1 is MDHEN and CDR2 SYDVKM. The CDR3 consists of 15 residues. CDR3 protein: CASRIHGGSSYEQYF. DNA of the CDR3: TGTGCCAGCAGAATCCATGGAGGTTCCTCCTACGAGCAGTACTTC.

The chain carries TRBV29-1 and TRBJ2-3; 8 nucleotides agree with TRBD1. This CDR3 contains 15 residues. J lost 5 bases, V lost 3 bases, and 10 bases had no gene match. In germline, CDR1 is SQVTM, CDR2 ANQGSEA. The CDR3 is CSVEMEPGGLDTQYF. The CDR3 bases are TGCAGCGTTGAGATGGAGCCAGGGGGCTTAGATACGCAGTATTTT.

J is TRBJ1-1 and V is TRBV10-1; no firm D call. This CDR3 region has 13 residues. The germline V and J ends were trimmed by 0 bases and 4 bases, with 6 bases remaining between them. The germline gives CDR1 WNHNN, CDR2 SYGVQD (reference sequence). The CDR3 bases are TGCGCCAGCAGTGAGTCAGCGGGCACTGAAGCTTTCTTT. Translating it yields CASSESAGTEAFF.

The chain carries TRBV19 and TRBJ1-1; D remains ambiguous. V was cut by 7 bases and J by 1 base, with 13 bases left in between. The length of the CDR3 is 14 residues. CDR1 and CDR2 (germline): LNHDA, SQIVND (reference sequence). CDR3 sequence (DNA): TGTGCCAGTACGATCGGTATCCGGAACACTGAAGCTTTCTTT. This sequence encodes CASTIGIRNTEAFF.

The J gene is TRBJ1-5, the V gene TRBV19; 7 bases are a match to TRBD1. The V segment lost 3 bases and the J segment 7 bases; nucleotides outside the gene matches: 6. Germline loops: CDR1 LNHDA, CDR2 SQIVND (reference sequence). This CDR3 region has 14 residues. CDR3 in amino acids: CASSIRTGRQPQHF. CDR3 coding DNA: TGTGCCAGTAGTATTAGGACAGGTCGGCAGCCCCAGCATTTT.

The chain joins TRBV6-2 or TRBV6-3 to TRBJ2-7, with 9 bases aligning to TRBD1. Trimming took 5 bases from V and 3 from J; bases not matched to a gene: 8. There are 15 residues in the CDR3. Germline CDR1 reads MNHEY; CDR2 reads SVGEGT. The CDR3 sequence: CASSNPRDRVYEQYF. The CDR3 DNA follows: TGTGCCAGCAGTAACCCCCGGGACAGGGTCTACGAGCAGTACTTC.

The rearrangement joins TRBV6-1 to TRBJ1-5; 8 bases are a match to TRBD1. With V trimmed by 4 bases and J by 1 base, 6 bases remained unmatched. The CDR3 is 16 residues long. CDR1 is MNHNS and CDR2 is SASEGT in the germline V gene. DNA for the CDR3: TGTGCCAGCAGTGGGTTACAGGGGGGAAGCAATCAGCCCCAGCATTTT. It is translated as CASSGLQGGSNQPQHF.

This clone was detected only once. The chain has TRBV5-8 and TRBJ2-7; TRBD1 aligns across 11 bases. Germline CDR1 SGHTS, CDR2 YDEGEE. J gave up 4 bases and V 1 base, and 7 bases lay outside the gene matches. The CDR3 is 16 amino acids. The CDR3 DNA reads TGTGCCAGCAGCTTGCTATCCGGGACAGGGGGTTACGAGCAGTACTTC. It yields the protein CASSLLSGTGGYEQYF.

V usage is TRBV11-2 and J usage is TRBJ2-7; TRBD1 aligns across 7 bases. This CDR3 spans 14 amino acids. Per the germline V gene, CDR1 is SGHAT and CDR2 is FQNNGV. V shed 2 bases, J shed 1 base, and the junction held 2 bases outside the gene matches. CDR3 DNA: TGTGCCAGCAGCTTATACAGGGGATCCTACGAGCAGTACTTC. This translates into CASSLYRGSYEQYF.

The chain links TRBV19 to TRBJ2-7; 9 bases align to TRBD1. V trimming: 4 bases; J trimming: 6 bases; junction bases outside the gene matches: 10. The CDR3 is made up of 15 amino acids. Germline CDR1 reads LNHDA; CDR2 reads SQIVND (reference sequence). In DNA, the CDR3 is TGTGCCAGTAGTACAAGACGGACAGGGGTTCGCGAGCAGTACTTC. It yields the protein CASSTRRTGVREQYF.

This CDR3 reads CASSQLLSGNTIYF. CDR3 DNA sequence: TGTGCCAGCAGCCAACTTCTCTCTGGAAACACCATATATTTT. This rearrangement joins TRBV5-5 to TRBJ1-3; D ambiguous. Trimming cost V 4 bases and J 0 bases, with 8 bases left between them. This CDR3 is built from 14 residues. The germline CDR1 and CDR2 sequences are SGHKS and YYEKEE (reference sequence).

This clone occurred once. CDR3 loop: CATSDPTGERVQYF. In nucleotides, the CDR3 is TGTGCCACCAGTGACCCCACAGGGGAAAGGGTGCAGTACTTC. The V call is TRBV24-1, the J call TRBJ2-7, with 7 bases aligning to TRBD1. Germline trimming cut 4 bases from V and 9 bases from J; bases unmatched to any gene: 11. In germline, CDR1 is KGHDR, CDR2 SFDVKD. The CDR3 covers 14 residues.

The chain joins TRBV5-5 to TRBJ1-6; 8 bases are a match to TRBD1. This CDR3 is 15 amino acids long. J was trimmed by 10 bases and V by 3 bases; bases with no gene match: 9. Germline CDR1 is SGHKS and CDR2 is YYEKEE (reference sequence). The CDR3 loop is CASSYKSDRVSPLHF. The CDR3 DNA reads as TGTGCCAGCAGCTATAAATCGGACAGGGTATCACCCCTCCACTTT.

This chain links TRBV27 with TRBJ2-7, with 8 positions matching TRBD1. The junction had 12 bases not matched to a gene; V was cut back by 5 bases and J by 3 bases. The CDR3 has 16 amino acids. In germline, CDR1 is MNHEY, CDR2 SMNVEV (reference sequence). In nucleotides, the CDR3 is TGTGCCAGCAGTATCTCAACCGGGACAGGTATCTACGAGCAGTACTTC. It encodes CASSISTGTGIYEQYF.

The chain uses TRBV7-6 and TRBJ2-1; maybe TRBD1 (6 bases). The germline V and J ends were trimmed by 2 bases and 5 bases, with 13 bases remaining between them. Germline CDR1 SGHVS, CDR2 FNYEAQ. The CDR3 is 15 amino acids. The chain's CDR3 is CASSLPYRENNEQFF. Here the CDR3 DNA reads TGTGCCAGCAGCTTACCCTACAGGGAAAACAATGAGCAGTTCTTC. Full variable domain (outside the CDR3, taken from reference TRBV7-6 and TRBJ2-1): GAGVSQSPRYKVTKRGQDVALRCDPISGHVSLYWYRQALGQGPEFLTYFNYEAQQDKSGLPNDRFSAERPEGSISTLTIQRTEQRDSAMYRCASSLPYRENNEQFFGPGTRLTVL.